This T cell receptor beta chain was documented in a study of shared clonotypes between healthy human individuals. The CDR3 runs to 15 residues. The germline CDR1 and CDR2 sequences are SEHNR and FQNEAQ (reference sequence). V dropped 5 bases and J dropped 1; count of bases not matched to a gene: 7. Only in-frame clones appear in the TCRdb table, and some are missing; sequencing was by immunoSEQ multiplex PCR. The sample comprises 900,000 to 1,200,000 clones, more than 75% of which are singletons, and roughly 0.55% rests with the top ten. The sequencing input was memory CD4+ T cells from PBMCs. As for subset: CD45RA-negative fraction. The source is a man younger than 35 in good health. Some clones in this sample may be carry-over from other donors' samples. V gene TRBV7-9 combines with J gene TRBJ1-1; 7 bases are shared with TRBD1. The DNA for the CDR3 is TGTGCCAGCAGCCCCCGACAGGGTACGAACACTGAAGCTTTCTTT. Protein product: CASSPRQGTNTEAFF.